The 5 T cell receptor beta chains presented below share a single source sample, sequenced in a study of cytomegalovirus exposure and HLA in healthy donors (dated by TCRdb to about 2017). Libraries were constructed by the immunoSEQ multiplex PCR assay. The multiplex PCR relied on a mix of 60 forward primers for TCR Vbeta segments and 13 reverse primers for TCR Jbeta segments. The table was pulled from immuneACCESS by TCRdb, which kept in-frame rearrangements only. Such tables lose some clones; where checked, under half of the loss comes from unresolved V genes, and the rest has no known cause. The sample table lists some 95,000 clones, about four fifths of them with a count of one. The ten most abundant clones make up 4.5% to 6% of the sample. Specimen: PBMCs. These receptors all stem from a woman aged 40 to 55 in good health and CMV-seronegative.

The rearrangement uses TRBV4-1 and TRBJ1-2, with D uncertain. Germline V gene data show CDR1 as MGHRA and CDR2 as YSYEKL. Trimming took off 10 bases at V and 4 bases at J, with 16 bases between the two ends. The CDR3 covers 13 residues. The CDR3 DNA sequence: TGCGCCACCAACGTCGCTGGAGGCTATGGCTACACCTTC. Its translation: CATNVAGGYGYTF.

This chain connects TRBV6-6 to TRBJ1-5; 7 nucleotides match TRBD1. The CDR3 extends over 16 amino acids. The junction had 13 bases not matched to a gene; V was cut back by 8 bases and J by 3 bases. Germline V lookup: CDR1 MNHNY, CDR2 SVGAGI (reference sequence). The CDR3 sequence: CASGTSNRGVNQPQHF. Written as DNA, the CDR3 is TGTGCCAGCGGAACCTCAAACAGGGGTGTCAATCAGCCCCAGCATTTT.

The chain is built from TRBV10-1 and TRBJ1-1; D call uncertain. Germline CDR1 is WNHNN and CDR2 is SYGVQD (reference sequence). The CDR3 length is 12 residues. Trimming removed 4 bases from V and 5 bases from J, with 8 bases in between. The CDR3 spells CASSVRGTEAFF. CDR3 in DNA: TGCGCCAGCAGTGTCCGAGGGACTGAAGCTTTCTTT.

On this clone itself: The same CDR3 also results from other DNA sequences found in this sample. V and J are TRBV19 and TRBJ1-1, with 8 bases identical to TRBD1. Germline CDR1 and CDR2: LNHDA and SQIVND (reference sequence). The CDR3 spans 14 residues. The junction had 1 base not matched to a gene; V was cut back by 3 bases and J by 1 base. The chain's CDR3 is CASSIQGANTEAFF. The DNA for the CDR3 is TGTGCCAGTAGTATCCAGGGGGCGAACACTGAAGCTTTCTTT.

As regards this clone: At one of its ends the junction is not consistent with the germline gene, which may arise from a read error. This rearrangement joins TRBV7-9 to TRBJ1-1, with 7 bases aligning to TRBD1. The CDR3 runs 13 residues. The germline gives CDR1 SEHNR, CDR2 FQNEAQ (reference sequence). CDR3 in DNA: TGTTCCAGCAGCCCTGGGACAGCCCCTGGGGCTTTCTTT. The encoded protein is CSSSPGTAPGAFF.